These T cell receptor beta chains were read from a single sample in a study of blood T cell repertoires in COVID-19. Method: immunoSEQ multiplex PCR; TCRdb's copy keeps in-frame clones and lacks some. The sample contains more than 140,000 clones, 70% to 90% of which appear only once. The specimen was peripheral blood. The receptors stem from an older woman with acute or convalescent COVID-19. CDR3s leave out the opening cysteine and the closing phenylalanine or tryptophan. A row's size may be missing; if present it is once, few, many or a size class.

clone size: -
J gene: TRBJ1-2
V gene: TRBV7-9
CDR3 protein: ASSHFGTEYGYT

clone size: -
J gene: TRBJ2-3
V gene: TRBV10-3
CDR3 protein: AITRTGRTDTQY

clone size: -
J gene: TRBJ2-5
V gene: TRBV15
CDR3 protein: ATSRVETAYQETQY

clone size: once
J gene: TRBJ2-5
V gene: TRBV18
CDR3 protein: ASSPPGETQY

clone size: -
J gene: TRBJ2-2
V gene: TRBV2
CDR3 protein: ASSMEGYTGELF

clone size: -
J gene: TRBJ2-4
V gene: TRBV28
CDR3 protein: ASKQPGGLQY

clone size: -
J gene: TRBJ2-1
V gene: TRBV27
CDR3 protein: ASSPGLAGGNEQF

clone size: -
J gene: TRBJ2-7
V gene: TRBV11-2
CDR3 protein: ASSLYADRGYEQY

clone size: -
J gene: TRBJ2-2
V gene: TRBV6-6
CDR3 protein: ASRTENTGELF

clone size: few
J gene: TRBJ2-7
V gene: TRBV19
CDR3 protein: ASSSRTSGTTYEQY

clone size: -
J gene: TRBJ2-5
V gene: TRBV2
CDR3 protein: ASSEPSGIEYQETQY

clone size: -
J gene: TRBJ2-7
V gene: TRBV29-1
CDR3 protein: SVKDRGRGPYEQY

clone size: -
J gene: TRBJ2-3
V gene: TRBV30
CDR3 protein: AWTKLAGGPVGTDTQY

clone size: -
J gene: TRBJ2-3
V gene: TRBV9
CDR3 protein: ASSPTSDTQY

clone size: -
J gene: TRBJ1-2
V gene: TRBV9
CDR3 protein: ASSVAQGGLNYGYT

clone size: -
J gene: TRBJ1-4
V gene: TRBV13
CDR3 protein: ASSGRDWATNEKLF

clone size: -
J gene: TRBJ1-2
V gene: TRBV19
CDR3 protein: ASREGARANYGYT

clone size: -
J gene: TRBJ1-1
V gene: TRBV10-2
CDR3 protein: ASTGMVNTEAF

clone size: -
J gene: TRBJ1-1
V gene: TRBV5-4
CDR3 protein: ASRKGEGTEAF

clone size: once
J gene: TRBJ2-7
V gene: TRBV30
CDR3 protein: AWSPPAGPPYEQY

clone size: -
J gene: TRBJ2-6
V gene: TRBV19
CDR3 protein: ASSISGGGASGANVLT

clone size: -
J gene: TRBJ1-2
V gene: TRBV5-1
CDR3 protein: ASSEGTGGRNGYT

clone size: -
J gene: TRBJ2-1
V gene: TRBV6-5
CDR3 protein: ASSRQGDEQF

clone size: -
J gene: TRBJ1-5
V gene: TRBV7-8
CDR3 protein: ASSRRDSSYNQPQH

clone size: -
J gene: TRBJ1-5
V gene: TRBV6-5
CDR3 protein: ASNLGLNQPQH

clone size: few
J gene: TRBJ1-4
V gene: TRBV20-1
CDR3 protein: SASRGDSEKLF

clone size: -
J gene: TRBJ2-7
V gene: TRBV12-3/TRBV12-4
CDR3 protein: ASSFLANGEQY

clone size: -
J gene: TRBJ1-1
V gene: TRBV5-1
CDR3 protein: ASSLAGQGWTEAF

clone size: -
J gene: TRBJ2-3
V gene: TRBV24-1
CDR3 protein: ATSGGLAGLTDTQY

clone size: -
J gene: TRBJ2-3
V gene: TRBV9
CDR3 protein: ASSVGSGVSDTQY

clone size: -
J gene: TRBJ1-4
V gene: TRBV19
CDR3 protein: ASSLRQGNEKLF

clone size: once
J gene: TRBJ2-1
V gene: TRBV6-5
CDR3 protein: ASSYLTSGEGEQF

clone size: -
J gene: TRBJ2-1
V gene: TRBV7-2
CDR3 protein: ASSLIEGGNEQF

clone size: -
J gene: TRBJ1-2
V gene: TRBV7-2
CDR3 protein: ASTYYPGADYGYT

clone size: -
J gene: TRBJ2-3
V gene: TRBV5-1
CDR3 protein: ASSVRGASDTQY

clone size: few
J gene: TRBJ2-7
V gene: TRBV5-4
CDR3 protein: ASSPYGSEQY

clone size: once
J gene: TRBJ1-6
V gene: TRBV30
CDR3 protein: AWSVGGGRFSPLH

clone size: few
J gene: TRBJ1-5
V gene: TRBV6-5
CDR3 protein: ASSYQPQH

clone size: -
J gene: TRBJ1-1
V gene: TRBV27
CDR3 protein: ASTRQGGDTEAF

clone size: -
J gene: TRBJ1-1
V gene: TRBV28
CDR3 protein: ASSPRRVRNTEAF

clone size: -
J gene: TRBJ1-5
V gene: TRBV4-1
CDR3 protein: ASSQLPGDRVHKTDQPQH

clone size: -
J gene: TRBJ1-5
V gene: TRBV6-5
CDR3 protein: ASSRGQGHQPQH

clone size: -
J gene: TRBJ1-1
V gene: TRBV18
CDR3 protein: ASSPLRDVGQAF

clone size: once
J gene: TRBJ1-1
V gene: TRBV15
CDR3 protein: ATSSLTENTEAF

clone size: -
J gene: TRBJ2-3
V gene: TRBV7-8
CDR3 protein: ASSPLESGVLKVGTDTQY

clone size: -
J gene: TRBJ1-2
V gene: TRBV11-3
CDR3 protein: ASSPRQGNYGYT

clone size: -
J gene: TRBJ1-6
V gene: TRBV10-3
CDR3 protein: AINDGTQSPLH

clone size: -
J gene: TRBJ2-7
V gene: TRBV9
CDR3 protein: ASSVSGTGPYEQY

clone size: -
J gene: TRBJ2-7
V gene: TRBV30
CDR3 protein: AWRAYHRSSEQY

clone size: -
J gene: TRBJ2-6
V gene: TRBV21-1
CDR3 protein: ASSPRTGRISSGANVLT

clone size: -
J gene: TRBJ2-2
V gene: TRBV9
CDR3 protein: ASSVRTENTGELF

clone size: -
J gene: TRBJ2-7
V gene: TRBV4-1
CDR3 protein: ASSQTQGSLYEQY

clone size: -
J gene: TRBJ1-6
V gene: TRBV7-9
CDR3 protein: ASSLQEGGSPLH

clone size: -
J gene: TRBJ1-6
V gene: TRBV5-4
CDR3 protein: ASSPVTGGNSPLH

clone size: -
J gene: TRBJ1-2
V gene: TRBV28
CDR3 protein: ASTGSPNYGYT

clone size: -
J gene: TRBJ2-7
V gene: TRBV2
CDR3 protein: ASSEDRQGAYEQY

clone size: -
J gene: TRBJ2-7
V gene: TRBV19
CDR3 protein: ASSPGQGISGEQY

clone size: -
J gene: TRBJ1-3
V gene: TRBV7-2
CDR3 protein: ASSLFVGGSNTIY

clone size: -
J gene: TRBJ1-6
V gene: TRBV5-4
CDR3 protein: ASSLGTAAFTYNSPLH

clone size: -
J gene: TRBJ2-7
V gene: TRBV30
CDR3 protein: AWSRLAGGYEQY